This T cell receptor beta chain was recovered during a study of cytomegalovirus exposure and HLA in healthy donors. Study findings and constraints: Earlier analysis yielded a pattern in which most TCR beta V segments were productive about 90% or about 30% of the time. There was a cluster of highly shared sequence variants that was likely a sequencing artifact. Later analysis associated a missense DCLRE1C variant with TCR beta V- and J-gene trimming.

Trimming pared 10 bases from V and 4 bases from J, leaving 13 bases between. The germline V gene has CDR1 SGHTA and CDR2 FQGNSA. This CDR3 has 12 residues. Worth noting for this clone: The antigen remains unidentified.

Amplification used 60 Vbeta primers and 13 Jbeta primers. The protocol was immunoSEQ multiplex PCR, while the TCRdb copy is restricted to in-frame clones and leaves out a portion. Of about 160,000 clones listed, 65% to 85% are singletons. This chain uses TRBV7-2 with TRBJ1-2; TRBD1 is a possible D gene (5 bases). The TCR originated in a man aged 55 to 70 in good health and CMV-seronegative. The sequenced sample was PBMCs. This CDR3 reads CATEQEGYGYTF. Written as DNA, the CDR3 is TGTGCCACCGAACAGGAGGGCTATGGCTACACCTTC.